Listed here are 18 T cell receptor beta chains from one sample, sequenced in a study of shared clonotypes between healthy human individuals. Some clones are missing from TCRdb's copy, which holds only in-frame ones; the method was immunoSEQ multiplex PCR. The sample has around 700,000 clones, 73% seen once. Input material: memory CD4+ T cells sorted from blood. This sample's subset: CD45RA-negative fraction. The receptors shown here come from a woman younger than 45 in good health.

The J gene is TRBJ2-3, the V gene TRBV18, with TRBD2 matching 9 bases. Germline V lookup: CDR1 KGHSH, CDR2 LQKENI. This CDR3 has 15 amino acids. Trimming cost V 7 bases and J 5 bases; bases outside gene matches: 10. In DNA, the CDR3 is TGTGCCAGCTTTGGGACTAGCTTTGGCGTAGATACGCAGTATTTT. Its protein is CASFGTSFGVDTQYF.

The CDR3 DNA sequence: TGTGCCAGCGGTCAGGGGGCGTCGACAGGTGGCTACTACGAGCAGTACTTC. It encodes CASGQGASTGGYYEQYF. The J gene is TRBJ2-7, the V gene TRBV9; 8 nucleotides line up with TRBD1. The CDR3 is 17 residues long. J gave up 3 bases and V 7 bases, and 18 bases lay outside the gene matches. Germline lookup yields CDR1 SGDLS and CDR2 YYNGEE.

This clone appeared a single time. The junction shows a germline mismatch at one end, possibly a read error. The rearrangement links TRBV4-1 to TRBJ2-1; possibly TRBD2 for D (6 bases). The CDR3 runs to 17 residues. Germline values: CDR1 MGHRA, CDR2 YSYEKL. CDR3 sequence: CASRHVGRGPSGNEQFF. The CDR3, as DNA: TGCGCCAGCCGCCACGTGGGGCGGGGACCCTCCGGAAATGAGCAGTTCTTC.

The chain uses TRBV11-3 and TRBJ2-7, with TRBD2 identical over 14 bases. Trimming cost V 5 bases and J 6 bases; bases outside gene matches: 6. CDR1 and CDR2 (germline): SGHNT, YENEEA. There are 15 residues in the CDR3. The DNA for the CDR3 is TGTGCCAGCAGCCAACTCGGGACTAGCGGGAGCGAGCAGTACTTC. Translating it yields CASSQLGTSGSEQYF.

The J gene is TRBJ2-4, the V gene TRBV18, with D possibly TRBD1 on 5 matching bases. CDR3 length equals 14 residues. Trimming stripped 6 bases from V and 8 bases from J, with 17 bases between. CDR1 is KGHSH and CDR2 is LQKENI in the germline V gene. This CDR3 reads CASSLDPGSHIQYF. DNA of the CDR3: TGTGCCAGCTCTTTAGACCCAGGGTCCCACATTCAGTACTTC.

As to this clone: This may be a read error: a much more frequent sequence differs by one nucleotide. The sample has other DNA sequences that encode this CDR3 too. The rearrangement links TRBV2 to TRBJ2-7; D is perhaps TRBD2 (6 bases). Per germline, CDR1 SNHLY and CDR2 FYNNEI. The V and J ends lost 6 bases and 1 base respectively, with 7 bases between them. This CDR3 comprises 12 residues. Written as DNA, the CDR3 is TGTGCCAGCAGCCGGGGGTCCTACGAGCAGTACTTC. Translated, it gives CASSRGSYEQYF.

V is TRBV19 and J is TRBJ2-7, with 8 bases fitting TRBD2. V was clipped by 9 bases and J by 8 bases; unmatched bases: 15. CDR1 and CDR2 from the germline V gene are LNHDA and SQIVND (reference sequence). The CDR3 consists of 14 residues. The CDR3 reads CARNLLADLHQQYF. In DNA, the CDR3 is TGTGCCAGAAACTTACTAGCGGACCTACATCAGCAGTACTTC.

J is TRBJ1-2 and V is TRBV4-2; tentatively, D is TRBD1 (5 bases). The CDR3 loop spans 15 amino acids. Germline loops: CDR1 LGHNA, CDR2 YNFKEQ. Trimming left V 0 bases short and J 3 bases short, with 11 bases between. CDR3 sequence: CASSQDSRGDYGYTF. The CDR3 region has the DNA TGTGCCAGCAGCCAAGATTCCAGAGGGGACTATGGCTACACCTTC.

The rearrangement joins TRBV28 to TRBJ1-5; no definite D call. The ends were cut back, 3 bases at V and 0 bases at J, with 3 bases in the middle. Germline CDR1 MDHEN, CDR2 SYDVKM. The CDR3 has 13 amino acids. The CDR3 is CASSLLSNQPQHF. The CDR3 nucleotides are TGTGCCAGCAGTTTGCTTAGCAATCAGCCCCAGCATTTT. Full variable domain (remainder filled in from reference TRBV28 and TRBJ1-5): DVKVTQSSRYLVKRTGEKVFLECVQDMDHENMFWYRQDPGLGLRLIYFSYDVKMKEKGDIPEGYSVSREKKERFSLILESASTNQTSMYLCASSLLSNQPQHFGDGTRLSIL.

The chain has TRBV10-2 and TRBJ2-1, with TRBD2 matching over 10 bases. Germline V gene data show CDR1 as WSHSY and CDR2 as SAAADI. V was clipped by 8 bases and J by 8 bases; unmatched bases: 6. The CDR3 extends over 13 amino acids. The CDR3 nucleotides are TGCGCCAGCCAAAGCGGGAGGGCCTATGAGCAGTTCTTC. Residues: CASQSGRAYEQFF.

V usage is TRBV19 and J usage is TRBJ1-1; TRBD1 is a possible D gene (5 bases). This CDR3 has 16 amino acids. Germline V gene sequence: CDR1 LNHDA, CDR2 SQIVND (reference sequence). V was pared by 3 bases and J by 1 base, with 15 bases between. CDR3 residues: CASSILGGLANTEAFF. The CDR3 nucleotides read TGTGCCAGTAGTATCCTGGGGGGGTTGGCGAACACTGAAGCTTTCTTT.

J is TRBJ2-3 and V is TRBV10-3; D may be TRBD2 (5 bases). This CDR3 is built from 15 residues. Trimming cost V 6 bases and J 0 bases, with 13 bases left between them. CDR1 ENHRY and CDR2 SYGVKD come from the germline V gene. CDR3 nucleotide sequence: TGTGCCATCAGCCCAGAGGGATCTAGCACAGATACGCAGTATTTT. This encodes CAISPEGSSTDTQYF.

The V call is TRBV28, the J call TRBJ1-2; D is uncertain. Per the germline V gene, CDR1 is MDHEN and CDR2 is SYDVKM. The CDR3 contains 13 residues. V dropped 8 bases and J dropped 8 bases, with 18 bases sitting between them. The CDR3: CASLPGVGVGYTF. The CDR3 bases are TGTGCCAGCCTCCCCGGGGTCGGGGTAGGCTACACCTTC.

With regard to this clone: Compared with germline, one end of the junction differs, possibly owing to a read error. The rearrangement uses TRBV6-6 and TRBJ1-2, with D unclear. Germline V lookup: CDR1 MNHNY, CDR2 SVGAGI (reference sequence). The CDR3 spans 13 residues. CDR3 amino acids: CASSDSDGDGYTF. DNA for the CDR3: TGTGCCAGCAGTGACTCGGACGGCGATGGCTACACCTTC.

The chain couples TRBV6-5 to TRBJ1-4, with a tentative D call TRBD1 (6 bases). Trimming pared 4 bases from V and 5 bases from J, leaving 17 bases between. Germline V gene data show CDR1 as MNHEY and CDR2 as SVGAGI. The CDR3 spans 16 residues. CDR3 sequence: CASSFSSGAINEKLFF. CDR3 DNA sequence: TGTGCCAGCAGTTTTTCCTCAGGGGCGATCAATGAAAAACTGTTTTTT.

The chain joins TRBV18 to TRBJ2-4, with a possible D match to TRBD1 (5 bases). CDR3 length: 14 amino acids. V was pared by 3 bases and J by 8 bases, with 14 bases between. Per germline, CDR1 KGHSH and CDR2 LQKENI. The chain's CDR3 is CASSPVQGTDIQYF. The CDR3 DNA reads TGTGCCAGCTCACCCGTTCAGGGTACAGACATTCAGTACTTC.

This clone was seen more than once but under ten times. The V gene is TRBV5-4, the J gene TRBJ2-3; TRBD2 matches 13 bases. Per germline, CDR1 SGHNT and CDR2 YYREEE (reference sequence). V lost 0 bases to trimming and J lost 5 bases; unmatched junction nucleotides: 12. This CDR3 is 19 amino acids long. CDR3 protein: CASSLALGLAGEVLDTQYF. The CDR3 DNA follows: TGTGCCAGCAGCTTGGCCCTCGGACTAGCGGGAGAAGTTTTAGATACGCAGTATTTT.

This chain uses TRBV5-6 with TRBJ2-3; 13 bases map to TRBD2. Germline-derived CDR1 and CDR2 are SGHDT and YYEEEE. V lost 3 bases to trimming and J lost 5 bases; unmatched junction nucleotides: 3. The CDR3 is made up of 15 amino acids. The chain's CDR3 is CASSYRLAGGDTQYF. CDR3 DNA: TGTGCCAGCAGCTACAGACTAGCGGGGGGAGATACGCAGTATTTT.